The source of this T cell receptor (beta chain) is a study of early T cells in non-severe SARS-CoV-2 infection. Study details: Chains were not paired, and sequencing was done on bulk RNA from unsorted whole blood.

This clonotype was picked up many times. Individual cDNA molecules were tagged with unique molecular identifiers. One entry per CDR3 protein results from TCRdb running MiXCR on the 5' RACE reads. The sample has roughly 58,000 distinct CDR3 sequences, roughly an eighth seen once; the top ten hold about 1.3%. CDR3 size: 11 residues. CDR1 and CDR2 (germline): SGHTA, FQGNSA. The V end was cut by 3 bases, the J end by 5 bases, with 4 bases between. The specimen sequenced was whole blood. This rearrangement joins TRBV7-2 to TRBJ2-5, with D unresolved. The clonotype originates from an adult who was a healthcare worker with PCR-confirmed SARS-CoV-2 infection or an uninfected control (not recorded which). The CDR3 reads CASSFKETQYF. CDR3 nucleotide sequence: TGTGCCAGCAGCTTTAAGGAGACCCAGTACTTC.